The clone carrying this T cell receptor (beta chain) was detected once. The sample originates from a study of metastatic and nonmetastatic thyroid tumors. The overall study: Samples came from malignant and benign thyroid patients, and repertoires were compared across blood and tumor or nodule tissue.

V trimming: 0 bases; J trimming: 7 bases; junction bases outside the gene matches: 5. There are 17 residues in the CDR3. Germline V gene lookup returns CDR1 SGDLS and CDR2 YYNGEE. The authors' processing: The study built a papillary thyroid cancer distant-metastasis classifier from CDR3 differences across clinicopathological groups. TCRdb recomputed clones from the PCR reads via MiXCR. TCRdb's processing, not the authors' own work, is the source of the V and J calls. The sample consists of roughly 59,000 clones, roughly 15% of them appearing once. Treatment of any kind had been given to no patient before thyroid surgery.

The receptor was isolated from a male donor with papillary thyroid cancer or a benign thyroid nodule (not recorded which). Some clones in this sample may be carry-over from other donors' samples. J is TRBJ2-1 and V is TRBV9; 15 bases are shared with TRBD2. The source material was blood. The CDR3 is CASSVVGLAGGENEQFF. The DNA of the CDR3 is TGTGCCAGCAGCGTAGTAGGACTAGCGGGGGGGGAAAATGAGCAGTTCTTC.